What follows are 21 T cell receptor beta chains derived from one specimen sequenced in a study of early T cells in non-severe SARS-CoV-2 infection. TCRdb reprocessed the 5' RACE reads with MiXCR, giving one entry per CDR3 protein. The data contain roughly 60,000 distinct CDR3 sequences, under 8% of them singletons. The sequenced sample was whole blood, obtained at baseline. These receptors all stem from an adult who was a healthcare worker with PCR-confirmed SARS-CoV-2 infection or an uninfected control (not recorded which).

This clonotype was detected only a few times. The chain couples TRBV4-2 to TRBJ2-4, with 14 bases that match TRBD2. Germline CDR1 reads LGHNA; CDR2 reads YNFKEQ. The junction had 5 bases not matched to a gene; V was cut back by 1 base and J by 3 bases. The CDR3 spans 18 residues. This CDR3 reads CASSQAPGLAGVKNIQYF. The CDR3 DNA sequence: TGTGCCAGCAGCCAAGCTCCGGGACTAGCGGGGGTCAAAAACATTCAGTACTTC.

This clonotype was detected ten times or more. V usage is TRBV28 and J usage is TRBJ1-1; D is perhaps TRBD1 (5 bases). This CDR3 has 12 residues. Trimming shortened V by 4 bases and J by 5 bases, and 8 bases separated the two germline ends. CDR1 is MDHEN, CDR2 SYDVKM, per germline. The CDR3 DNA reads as TGTGCCAGCAGTTCCAGGGCTACTGAAGCTTTCTTT. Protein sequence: CASSSRATEAFF.

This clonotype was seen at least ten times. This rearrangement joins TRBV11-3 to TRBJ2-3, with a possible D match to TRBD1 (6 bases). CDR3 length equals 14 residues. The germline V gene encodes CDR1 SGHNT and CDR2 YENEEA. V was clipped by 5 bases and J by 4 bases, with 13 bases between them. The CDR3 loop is CASSAYGQSDTQYF. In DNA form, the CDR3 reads TGTGCCAGCAGCGCATATGGACAGTCAGATACGCAGTATTTT.

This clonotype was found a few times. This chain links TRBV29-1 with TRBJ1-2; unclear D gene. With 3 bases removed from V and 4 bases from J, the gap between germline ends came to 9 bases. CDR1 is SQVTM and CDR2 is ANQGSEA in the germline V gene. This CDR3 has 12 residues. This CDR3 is CSVEFNSYGYTF. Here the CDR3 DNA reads TGCAGCGTTGAGTTTAACTCCTATGGCTACACCTTC.

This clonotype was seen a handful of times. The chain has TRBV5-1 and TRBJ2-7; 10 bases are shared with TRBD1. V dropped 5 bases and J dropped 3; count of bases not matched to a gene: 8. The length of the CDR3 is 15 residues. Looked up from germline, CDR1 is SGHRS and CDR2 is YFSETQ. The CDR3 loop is CASRKGDRGHYEQYF. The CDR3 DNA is TGCGCCAGCAGAAAAGGGGACAGGGGACACTACGAGCAGTACTTC.

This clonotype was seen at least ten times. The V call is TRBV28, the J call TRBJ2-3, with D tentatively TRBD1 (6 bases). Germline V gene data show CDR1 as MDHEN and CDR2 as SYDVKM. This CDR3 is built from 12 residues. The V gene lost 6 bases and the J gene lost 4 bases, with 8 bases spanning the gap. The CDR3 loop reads CASRYRADTQYF. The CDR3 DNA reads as TGTGCCAGCAGGTACAGGGCAGATACGCAGTATTTT. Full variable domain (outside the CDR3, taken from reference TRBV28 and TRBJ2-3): DVKVTQSSRYLVKRTGEKVFLECVQDMDHENMFWYRQDPGLGLRLIYFSYDVKMKEKGDIPEGYSVSREKKERFSLILESASTNQTSMYLCASRYRADTQYFGPGTRLTVL.

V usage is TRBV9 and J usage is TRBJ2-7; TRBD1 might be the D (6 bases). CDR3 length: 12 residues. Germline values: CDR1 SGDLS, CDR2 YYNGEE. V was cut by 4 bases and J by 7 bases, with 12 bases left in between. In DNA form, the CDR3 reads TGTGCCAGCAGCCGACTCACAGGGGAGCAGTACTTC. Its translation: CASSRLTGEQYF. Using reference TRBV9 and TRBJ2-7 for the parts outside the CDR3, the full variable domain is DSGVTQTPKHLITATGQRVTLRCSPRSGDLSVYWYQQSLDQGLQFLIQYYNGEERAKGNILERFSAQQFPDLHSELNLSSLELGDSALYFCASSRLTGEQYFGPGTRLTVT.

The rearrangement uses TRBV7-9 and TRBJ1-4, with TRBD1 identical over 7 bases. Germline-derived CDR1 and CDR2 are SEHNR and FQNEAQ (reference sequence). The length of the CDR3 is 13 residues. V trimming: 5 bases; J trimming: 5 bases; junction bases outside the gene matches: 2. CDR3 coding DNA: TGTGCCAGCAGCGAGACAGGGAATGAAAAACTGTTTTTT. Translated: CASSETGNEKLFF.

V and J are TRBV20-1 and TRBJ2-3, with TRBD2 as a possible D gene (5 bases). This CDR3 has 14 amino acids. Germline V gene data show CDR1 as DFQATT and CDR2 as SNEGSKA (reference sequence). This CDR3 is CRLATSSSTDTQYF. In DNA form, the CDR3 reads TGCAGGTTAGCGACGTCATCTAGCACAGATACGCAGTATTTT.

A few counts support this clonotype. CDR3 DNA: TGTGCCAGCAGTTACTCCGGGACTAGCGGGATCTCTAGCACAGATACGCAGTATTTT. Encoded protein: CASSYSGTSGISSTDTQYF. V usage is TRBV6-2 or TRBV6-3 and J usage is TRBJ2-3; TRBD2 matches 13 bases. Per the germline V gene, CDR1 is MNHEY and CDR2 is SVGEGT. With V trimmed by 0 bases and J by 0 bases, 6 bases remained unmatched. This CDR3 spans 19 amino acids.

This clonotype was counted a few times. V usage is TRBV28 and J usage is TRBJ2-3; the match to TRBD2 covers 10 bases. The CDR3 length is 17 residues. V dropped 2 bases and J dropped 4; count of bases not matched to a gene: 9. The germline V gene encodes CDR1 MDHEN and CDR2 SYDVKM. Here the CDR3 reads CASSLVVAGGGADTQYF. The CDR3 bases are TGTGCCAGCAGTTTAGTCGTAGCGGGGGGAGGGGCAGATACGCAGTATTTT.

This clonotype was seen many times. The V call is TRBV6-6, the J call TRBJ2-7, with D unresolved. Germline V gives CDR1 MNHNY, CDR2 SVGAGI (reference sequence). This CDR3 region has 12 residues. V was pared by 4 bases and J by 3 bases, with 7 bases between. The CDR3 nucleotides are TGTGCCAGCAGTTTCACAAACTACGAGCAGTACTTC. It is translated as CASSFTNYEQYF.

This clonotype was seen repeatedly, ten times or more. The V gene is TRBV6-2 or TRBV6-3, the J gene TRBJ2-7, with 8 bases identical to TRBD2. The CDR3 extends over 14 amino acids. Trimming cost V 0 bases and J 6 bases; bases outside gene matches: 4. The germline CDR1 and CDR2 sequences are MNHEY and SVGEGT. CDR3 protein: CASSYSAGTSEQYF. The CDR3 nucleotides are TGTGCCAGCAGTTACTCGGCAGGGACTAGCGAGCAGTACTTC.

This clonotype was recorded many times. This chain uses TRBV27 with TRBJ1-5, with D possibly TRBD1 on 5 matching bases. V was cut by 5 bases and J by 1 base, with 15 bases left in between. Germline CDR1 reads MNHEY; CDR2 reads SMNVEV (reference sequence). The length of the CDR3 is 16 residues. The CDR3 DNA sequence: TGTGCCAGCAGTACGCAGGGTGATGGGAGCAATCAGCCCCAGCATTTT. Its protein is CASSTQGDGSNQPQHF.

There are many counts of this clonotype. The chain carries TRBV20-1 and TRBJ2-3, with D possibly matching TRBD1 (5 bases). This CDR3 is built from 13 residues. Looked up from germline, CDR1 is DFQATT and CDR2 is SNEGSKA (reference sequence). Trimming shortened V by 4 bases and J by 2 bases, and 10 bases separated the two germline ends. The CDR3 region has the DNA TGCAGTGCTAAAAGGGGAACCACAGATACGCAGTATTTT. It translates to CSAKRGTTDTQYF.

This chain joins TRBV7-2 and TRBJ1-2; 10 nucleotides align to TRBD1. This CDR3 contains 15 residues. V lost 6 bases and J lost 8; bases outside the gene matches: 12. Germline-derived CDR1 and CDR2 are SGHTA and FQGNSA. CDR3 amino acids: CASSYTDRGLKGYTF. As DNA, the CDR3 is TGTGCCAGCAGTTATACAGACAGGGGGCTAAAGGGCTACACCTTC.

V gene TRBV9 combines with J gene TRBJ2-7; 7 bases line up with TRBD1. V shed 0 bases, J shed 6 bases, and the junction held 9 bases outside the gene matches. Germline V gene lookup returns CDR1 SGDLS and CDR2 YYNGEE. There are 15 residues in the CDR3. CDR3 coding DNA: TGTGCCAGCAGCGTAGAAGGGGGCCCCACCACCGAGCAGTACTTC. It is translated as CASSVEGGPTTEQYF.

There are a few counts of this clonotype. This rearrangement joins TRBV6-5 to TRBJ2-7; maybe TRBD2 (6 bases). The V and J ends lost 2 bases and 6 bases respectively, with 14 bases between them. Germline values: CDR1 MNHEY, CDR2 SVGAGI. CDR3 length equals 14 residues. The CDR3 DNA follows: TGTGCCAGCAGTTACGAACTAGCTTCGGTCGAGCAGTACTTC. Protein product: CASSYELASVEQYF.

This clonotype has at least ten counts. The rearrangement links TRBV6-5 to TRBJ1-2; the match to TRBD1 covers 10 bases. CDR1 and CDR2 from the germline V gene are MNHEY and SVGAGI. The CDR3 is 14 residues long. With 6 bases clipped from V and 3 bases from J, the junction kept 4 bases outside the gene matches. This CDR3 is CASRRTGGHYGYTF. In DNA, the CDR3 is TGTGCCAGCAGACGGACAGGGGGGCACTATGGCTACACCTTC.

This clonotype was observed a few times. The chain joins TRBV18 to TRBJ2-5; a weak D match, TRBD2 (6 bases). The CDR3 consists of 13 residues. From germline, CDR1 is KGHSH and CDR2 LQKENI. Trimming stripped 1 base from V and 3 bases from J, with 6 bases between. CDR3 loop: CASSPRLEETQYF. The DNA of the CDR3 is TGTGCCAGCTCACCACGACTAGAAGAGACCCAGTACTTC.

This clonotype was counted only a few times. The CDR3 sequence is CASSRTGTASPLHF. Written as DNA, the CDR3 is TGTGCCAGCAGCCGGACAGGGACAGCTTCACCCCTCCACTTT. The chain links TRBV12-3 or TRBV12-4 to TRBJ1-6, with TRBD1 matching over 8 bases. The CDR3 loop spans 14 amino acids. After removal of 6 bases from V and 9 bases from J, the junction contained 7 bases not matched to a gene.